These 2 T cell receptor beta chains came from one sample sequenced in a study of molecular identifiers for immune sequencing clone quantification. TCRdb re-called the PCR reads with MiXCR, one entry per CDR3 protein. This sample carries under 350,000 distinct CDR3 sequences, about 22% of them seen once, and the ten largest clones take 0.65% to 0.75%. Source material: naive CD8+ T cells from blood, with Jurkat cell RNA spiked in. Subset defined: FACS-sorted CD8+CD4-CCR7+CD45RA+ naive T cells. The source is a human donor in good health. Some libraries in this study had Jurkat cell RNA spiked in.

The chain joins TRBV27 to TRBJ2-4; D is possibly TRBD1 or TRBD2 (5 bases each). CDR1 MNHEY and CDR2 SMNVEV come from the germline V gene (reference sequence). The V end was cut by 0 bases, the J end by 8 bases, with 14 bases between. The CDR3 spans 15 residues. The CDR3 DNA sequence: TGTGCCAGCAGTTTATCTGGGGGTCCCCTTTACATTCAGTACTTC. This sequence encodes CASSLSGGPLYIQYF.

As to this clonotype: Just one base apart from a much larger clone, this may be a read error. V is TRBV27 and J is TRBJ1-2, with 7 bases identical to TRBD1. This CDR3 has 13 amino acids. J was trimmed by 3 bases and V by 5 bases; bases with no gene match: 3. Germline V gene lookup returns CDR1 MNHEY and CDR2 SMNVEV (reference sequence). CDR3 coding DNA: TGTGCCAGCAGTCAAGGGACAGACTATGGCTACACCTTC. Its translation is CASSQGTDYGYTF.